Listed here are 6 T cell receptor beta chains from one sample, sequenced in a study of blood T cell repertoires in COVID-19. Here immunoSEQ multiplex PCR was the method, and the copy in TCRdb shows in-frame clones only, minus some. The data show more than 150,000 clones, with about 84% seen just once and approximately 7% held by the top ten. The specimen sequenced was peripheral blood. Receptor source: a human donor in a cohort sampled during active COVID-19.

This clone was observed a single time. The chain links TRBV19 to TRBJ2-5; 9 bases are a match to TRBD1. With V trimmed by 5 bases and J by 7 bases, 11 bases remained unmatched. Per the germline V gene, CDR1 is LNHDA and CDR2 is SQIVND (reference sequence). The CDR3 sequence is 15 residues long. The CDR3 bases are TGTGCCAGTAGTTCCTGGACAGGGGAATTTGGGACCCAGTACTTC. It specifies CASSSWTGEFGTQYF.

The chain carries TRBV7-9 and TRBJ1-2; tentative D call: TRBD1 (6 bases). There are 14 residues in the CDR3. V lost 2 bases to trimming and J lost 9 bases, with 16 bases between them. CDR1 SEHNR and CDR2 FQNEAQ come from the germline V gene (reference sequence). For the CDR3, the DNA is TGTGCCAGCAGCTTAAGTTCGGGGGGCGAACGCTACACCTTC. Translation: CASSLSSGGERYTF.

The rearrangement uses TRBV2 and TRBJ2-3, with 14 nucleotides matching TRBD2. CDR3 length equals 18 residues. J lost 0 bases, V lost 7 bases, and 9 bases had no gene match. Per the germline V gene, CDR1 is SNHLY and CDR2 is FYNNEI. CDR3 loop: CASTGTSGGPPSTDTQYF. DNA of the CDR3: TGTGCCAGCACCGGGACTAGCGGGGGCCCGCCTAGCACAGATACGCAGTATTTT.

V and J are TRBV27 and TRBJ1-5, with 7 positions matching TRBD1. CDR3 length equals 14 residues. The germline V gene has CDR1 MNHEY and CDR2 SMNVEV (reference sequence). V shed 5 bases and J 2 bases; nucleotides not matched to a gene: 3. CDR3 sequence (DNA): TGTGCCAGCAGTCTTGGACAGGGCAATCAGCCCCAGCATTTT. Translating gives CASSLGQGNQPQHF.

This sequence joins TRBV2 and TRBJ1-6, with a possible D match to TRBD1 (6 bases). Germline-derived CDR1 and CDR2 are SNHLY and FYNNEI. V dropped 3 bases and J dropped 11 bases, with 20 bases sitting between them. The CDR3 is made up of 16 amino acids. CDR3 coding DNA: TGTGCCAGCAGTGACCCAGGCCAGGGGTCCCGACCACCCCTCCACTTT. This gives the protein CASSDPGQGSRPPLHF.

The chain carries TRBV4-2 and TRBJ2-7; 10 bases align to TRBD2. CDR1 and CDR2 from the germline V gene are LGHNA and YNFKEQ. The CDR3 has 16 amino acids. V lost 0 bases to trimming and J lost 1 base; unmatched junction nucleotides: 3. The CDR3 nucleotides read TGTGCCAGCAGCCAAGATCCTAGCGGGGGTTCCTACGAGCAGTACTTC. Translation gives CASSQDPSGGSYEQYF.